A single sample is the source of the 17 T cell receptor beta chains below, sequenced in a study of T cell responses to AZD1222 COVID-19 vaccine. Profiled with immunoSEQ multiplex PCR; TCRdb holds only in-frame clones, not every one. The data hold 150,000 to 200,000 clones, with approximately 90% observed a single time. Here the sequenced sample was peripheral blood, taken 28 days after the second AZD1222 dose. These receptors originate from an adult who received the AZD1222 COVID-19 vaccine.

This clone was counted once. The chain carries TRBV24-1 and TRBJ1-2, with TRBD1 matching over 9 bases. Germline V CDR1 and CDR2: KGHDR, SFDVKD. This CDR3 has 20 amino acids. Trimming at V came to 9 bases and at J to 4 bases, leaving 26 bases not matched to a gene. The CDR3 is CATQATGCRDRELLSYGYTF. CDR3 nucleotides: TGTGCCACCCAGGCGACGGGCTGCCGGGACAGGGAGCTCTTAAGCTATGGCTACACCTTC.

This sequence joins TRBV11-2 and TRBJ2-7; D tentatively reads TRBD1 or TRBD2 (5 bases each). CDR1 SGHAT and CDR2 FQNNGV come from the germline V gene. V was cut by 5 bases and J by 2 bases, with 10 bases left in between. The length of the CDR3 is 13 residues. The CDR3 is CASSPGGTYEQYF. The CDR3 nucleotides are TGTGCCAGCAGCCCTGGGGGTACCTACGAGCAGTACTTC.

The rearrangement links TRBV7-8 to TRBJ1-5; the match to TRBD1 covers 7 bases. CDR1 SGHVS and CDR2 FQNEAQ come from the germline V gene. The CDR3 loop spans 15 amino acids. With V trimmed by 3 bases and J by 1 base, 3 bases remained unmatched. The CDR3 sequence: CASSFEGASNQPQHF. CDR3 in DNA: TGTGCCAGCAGCTTTGAGGGGGCGAGCAATCAGCCCCAGCATTTT.

The V gene is TRBV6-5, the J gene TRBJ1-2; TRBD1 is a possible D gene (5 bases). The CDR3 is made up of 15 amino acids. V lost 2 bases to trimming and J lost 4 bases, with 14 bases between them. Germline lookup yields CDR1 MNHEY and CDR2 SVGAGI. CDR3 sequence: CASSYGQQEGYGYTF. In nucleotides, the CDR3 is TGTGCCAGCAGTTACGGACAACAGGAGGGCTATGGCTACACCTTC.

This sequence joins TRBV29-1 and TRBJ1-4; D uncertain. Trimming took 1 base from V and 4 from J, leaving 4 bases between them. The CDR3 is made up of 12 amino acids. Germline CDR1 is SQVTM and CDR2 is ANQGSEA. This CDR3 reads CSVEGGNEKLFF. The CDR3 DNA sequence: TGCAGCGTTGAAGGGGGTAATGAAAAACTGTTTTTT.

This chain joins TRBV24-1 and TRBJ1-1; 7 bases match TRBD1. Per germline, CDR1 KGHDR and CDR2 SFDVKD. Trimming cost V 7 bases and J 6 bases; bases outside gene matches: 16. CDR3 size: 16 residues. The CDR3 loop is CATRKPAGQLGPEAFF. Here the CDR3 DNA reads TGTGCCACCAGAAAACCTGCGGGACAGCTTGGGCCTGAAGCTTTCTTT.

J is TRBJ2-5 and V is TRBV30; D not resolved. CDR3 length: 13 residues. CDR1 is GTSNPN, CDR2 SVGIG, per germline (reference sequence). Trimming removed 3 bases from V and 2 bases from J, with 10 bases in between. CDR3 loop: CAWSRQGQETQYF. The CDR3 region has the DNA TGTGCCTGGAGCCGACAAGGGCAAGAGACCCAGTACTTC.

CDR3 sequence (DNA): TGTGCCAGCAGCCCCCGGGGGAGTGGTCAGCCCCAGCATTTT. Amino acid sequence: CASSPRGSGQPQHF. This chain connects TRBV9 to TRBJ1-5; D perhaps matches TRBD1 (5 bases). V lost 4 bases, J lost 6 bases, and 14 bases lay in between. Germline V lookup: CDR1 SGDLS, CDR2 YYNGEE. This CDR3 spans 14 amino acids.

The chain links TRBV2 to TRBJ2-5; TRBD2 matches at 11 bases. V shed 6 bases and J 7 bases; nucleotides not matched to a gene: 7. The CDR3 contains 14 residues. Germline-derived CDR1 and CDR2 are SNHLY and FYNNEI. The CDR3, as DNA: TGTGCCAGCAGGGTAGCGGGGGGGCCCGGGACCCAGTACTTC. Translating it yields CASRVAGGPGTQYF.

The V gene is TRBV27, the J gene TRBJ1-1; TRBD1 matches at 7 bases. This CDR3 has 14 amino acids. V dropped 5 bases and J dropped 4; count of bases not matched to a gene: 7. Per the germline V gene, CDR1 is MNHEY and CDR2 is SMNVEV (reference sequence). CDR3 loop: CASSRQGRGTEAFF. The CDR3 coding sequence is TGTGCCAGCAGTAGACAGGGTCGGGGCACTGAAGCTTTCTTT.

The gene calls are TRBV2 and TRBJ2-3; D is perhaps TRBD2 (6 bases). V was shortened by 7 bases and J by 0 bases, with 11 bases between the two germline ends. The CDR3 contains 14 residues. Per germline, CDR1 SNHLY and CDR2 FYNNEI. CDR3 protein: CASTLADSTDTQYF. Written as DNA, the CDR3 is TGTGCCAGCACCTTAGCGGATAGCACAGATACGCAGTATTTT.

The chain uses TRBV30 and TRBJ1-5; TRBD1 agrees at 7 bases. CDR1 GTSNPN and CDR2 SVGIG come from the germline V gene (reference sequence). This CDR3 region has 14 residues. V shed 3 bases, J shed 1 base, and the junction held 3 bases outside the gene matches. The CDR3 DNA sequence: TGTGCCTGGAGCCCGACAGGGAGCAATCAGCCCCAGCATTTT. Encoded protein: CAWSPTGSNQPQHF.

This chain joins TRBV5-1 and TRBJ1-2, with TRBD1 identical over 9 bases. V was clipped by 4 bases and J by 6 bases; unmatched bases: 4. CDR1 and CDR2 (germline): SGHRS, YFSETQ. The CDR3 runs 13 residues. CDR3 nucleotides: TGCGCCAGCAGCACCCGGACAGGGGATGGCTACACCTTC. Translated: CASSTRTGDGYTF.

This rearrangement joins TRBV10-1 to TRBJ1-1; D is uncertain. CDR3 size: 13 residues. V lost 3 bases, J lost 4 bases, and 9 bases lay in between. CDR1 is WNHNN and CDR2 is SYGVQD in the germline V gene (reference sequence). The CDR3 spells CASSERGGTEAFF. Here the CDR3 DNA reads TGCGCCAGCAGTGAACGGGGAGGCACTGAAGCTTTCTTT.

This chain links TRBV29-1 with TRBJ2-7, with TRBD1 identical over 9 bases. The germline gives CDR1 SQVTM, CDR2 ANQGSEA. The CDR3 extends over 13 amino acids. V dropped 6 bases and J dropped 2; count of bases not matched to a gene: 5. The CDR3 nucleotides are TGCAGCGTCCGGGACAGGGTCCCCTACGAGCAGTACTTC. This sequence encodes CSVRDRVPYEQYF.

The chain has TRBV29-1 and TRBJ1-2; D gene uncertain. CDR1 and CDR2 (germline): SQVTM, ANQGSEA. The CDR3 loop spans 14 amino acids. The V end was cut by 4 bases, the J end by 4 bases, with 16 bases between. CDR3 DNA sequence: TGCAGCGTTGGGGGTAAGAAGACTAGCTATGGCTACACCTTC. Residues: CSVGGKKTSYGYTF.

This sequence joins TRBV6-5 and TRBJ2-7; D gene unclear. Trimming cost V 0 bases and J 7 bases, with 10 bases left between them. From germline, CDR1 is MNHEY and CDR2 SVGAGI. The CDR3 sequence is 13 residues long. The CDR3 protein is CASSYSSGVEQYF. The CDR3 DNA sequence: TGTGCCAGCAGTTACTCATCCGGAGTGGAGCAGTACTTC.